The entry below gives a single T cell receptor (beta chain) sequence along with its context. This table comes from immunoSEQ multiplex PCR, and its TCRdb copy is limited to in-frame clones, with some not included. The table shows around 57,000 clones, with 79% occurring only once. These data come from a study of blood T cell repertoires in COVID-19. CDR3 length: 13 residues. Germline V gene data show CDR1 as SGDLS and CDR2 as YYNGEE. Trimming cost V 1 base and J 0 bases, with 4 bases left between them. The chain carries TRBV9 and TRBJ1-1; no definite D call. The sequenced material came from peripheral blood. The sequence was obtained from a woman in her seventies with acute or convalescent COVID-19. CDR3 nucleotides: TGTGCCAGCAGCGTAAGCATGAACACTGAAGCTTTCTTT. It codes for CASSVSMNTEAFF.